The 6 T cell receptor beta chains below come from one sample, sequenced in a study of Ad26.COV2.S vaccination and SARS-CoV-2 variants. Generated by immunoSEQ multiplex PCR, the TCRdb table keeps only in-frame clones and is missing some. This sample yields around 400,000 clones, of which over 75% are seen a single time; approximately 12% belongs to the top ten. Treatment here: about 20 received Ad26.COV2.S at low or high dose, single or two shots; roughly five received placebo; per-sample allocation not given. Samples were taken on day 63 after the first vaccine or placebo injection. Source: peripheral blood, taken in a trial of Ad26.COV2.S vaccine versus placebo. All receptors come from a person between 18 and 65 years old who received the Ad26.COV2.S COVID-19 vaccine or a placebo.

The J gene is TRBJ2-2, the V gene TRBV7-9, with D tentatively TRBD1 or TRBD2 (6 bases each). V shed 5 bases and J shed 3 bases, with 13 bases lying between them. The CDR3 runs to 15 residues. Germline V gives CDR1 SEHNR, CDR2 FQNEAQ (reference sequence). This CDR3 is CASSTRDNYTGELFF. The CDR3 DNA reads as TGTGCCAGCAGCACGCGGGACAACTACACCGGGGAGCTGTTTTTT.

The J gene is TRBJ2-5, the V gene TRBV5-1; D is possibly TRBD2 (6 bases). CDR1 and CDR2 (germline): SGHRS, YFSETQ. Trimming pared 4 bases from V and 5 bases from J, leaving 18 bases between. The CDR3 runs 15 residues. CDR3 amino acids: CASSPGGARVETQYF. In DNA, the CDR3 is TGCGCCAGCAGCCCCGGAGGGGCCCGAGTGGAGACCCAGTACTTC.

This chain links TRBV5-1 with TRBJ2-3; 7 bases are shared with TRBD2. In germline, CDR1 is SGHRS, CDR2 YFSETQ. The V gene end was trimmed by 2 bases and the J gene end by 0 bases; junction bases not matched to a gene: 3. This CDR3 is 15 amino acids long. Here the CDR3 reads CASSFSGQSTDTQYF. The CDR3 nucleotides read TGCGCCAGCAGCTTTAGCGGGCAAAGCACAGATACGCAGTATTTT.

The table lists this clone with a few counts. The genes are TRBV24-1 and TRBJ2-1; tentative D call: TRBD2 (6 bases). CDR3 length equals 14 residues. Looked up from germline, CDR1 is KGHDR and CDR2 is SFDVKD. The ends were cut back, 4 bases at V and 7 bases at J, with 13 bases in the middle. CDR3 nucleotide sequence: TGTGCCACCAGTGACGGGCTAGCGTTTAATGAGCAGTTCTTC. Protein: CATSDGLAFNEQFF.

The chain carries TRBV3-1 (or the pseudogene TRBV3-2) and TRBJ1-3; D gene unclear. Between the trimmed V and J ends, which lost 4 bases and 0 bases, there was a span of 7 bases. Germline CDR1 is LGHDT and CDR2 is YNNKEL (reference sequence). The CDR3 sequence is 14 residues long. The CDR3 DNA sequence: TGTGCCAGCAGCCGATACATCTCTGGAAACACCATATATTTT. Translation: CASSRYISGNTIYF.

The genes are TRBV19 and TRBJ1-2, with a tentative D call TRBD1 (5 bases). Germline CDR1 LNHDA, CDR2 SQIVND (reference sequence). The CDR3 is 14 amino acids. The V end lost 7 bases, the J end lost 4 bases, and 16 bases lay between the germline ends. The CDR3 bases are TGTGCCAGTACTGGGAGAAACGGGGGCTATGGCTACACCTTC. This sequence encodes CASTGRNGGYGYTF.